A selection of T cell receptor beta chains follows, all from one sample in a study of cytomegalovirus exposure and HLA in healthy donors. TCRdb's copy holds only in-frame clones and misses some; the assay was immunoSEQ multiplex PCR. The top ten clones hold around 1.9% of a sample with 150,000 to 200,000 clones, 70% to 80% of them seen once. What was sequenced was PBMCs. Receptors were obtained from a man in his thirties or forties in good health and CMV-seronegative. CDR3s include the opening cysteine and the closing phenylalanine or tryptophan. D genes are given only for firm matches. Clone size, where shown, is once, few, many, or a class for clones that have expanded.

DNA,CDR3,J,V,size,D
TGTGCCAGCAGTTTAGCAGAAGGGAGATACAATGAGCAGTTCTTC,CASSLAEGRYNEQFF,TRBJ2-1,TRBV28,NA,NA
TGTGCCAGCATCCTTAGACAGTCTCTAGCCAAAAACATTCAGTACTTC,CASILRQSLAKNIQYF,TRBJ2-4,TRBV5-6,NA,NA
TGTGCCAGCAGTCCGACTAGCGGGAGGCCATACAATGAGCAGTTCTTC,CASSPTSGRPYNEQFF,TRBJ2-1,TRBV6-6,NA,TRBD2
TGTGCCAGCACTCTGACAGGGACGAGAAACGAGCAGTACTTC,CASTLTGTRNEQYF,TRBJ2-7,TRBV6-4,NA,TRBD1
TGTGCCAGCAGTCCGAACGGGAGCGGCCATCAGCCCCAGCATTTT,CASSPNGSGHQPQHF,TRBJ1-5,TRBV28,NA,NA
TGTGCCAGAAGCCACAGGACTAGCGGGTACTACGAGCAGTACTTC,CARSHRTSGYYEQYF,TRBJ2-7,TRBV5-3,NA,TRBD2
TGCAGCGTTGAACCCATCGGGAGGAACACTGAAGCTTTCTTT,CSVEPIGRNTEAFF,TRBJ1-1,TRBV29-1,NA,NA
TGTGCCAGCAGTGATGAGGGTTATGGCTACACCTTC,CASSDEGYGYTF,TRBJ1-2,TRBV2,NA,NA
TGTGCCAGCAGCACCGGGACTAGCGGTGATACGCAGTATTTT,CASSTGTSGDTQYF,TRBJ2-3,TRBV7-3,few,TRBD2
TGTGCCAGCAGCTCCGGACTAGCGGAGACCCTTGAGCAGTTCTTC,CASSSGLAETLEQFF,TRBJ2-1,TRBV9,NA,TRBD2
TGTGCCATCAGTGCAACGGGAGCAGGCAATGAGCAGTTCTTC,CAISATGAGNEQFF,TRBJ2-1,TRBV10-3,NA,NA
TGTGCCAGCAGCGTCTCTGCTTTCAGTAACTATGGCTACACCTTC,CASSVSAFSNYGYTF,TRBJ1-2,TRBV9,NA,NA
TGTGCCAGCAGTTTAAAACAGGGGGCTTACGAGCAGTACTTC,CASSLKQGAYEQYF,TRBJ2-7,TRBV27,NA,TRBD1
TGCGCCAGCAGCTTCTACGGGGTAACGGCCGGGGAGCTGTTTTTT,CASSFYGVTAGELFF,TRBJ2-2,TRBV5-1,once,NA
TGCGCCAGCAGCTTGGTCGGACAGGCCACGGGGGAGACCCAGTACTTC,CASSLVGQATGETQYF,TRBJ2-5,TRBV5-1,NA,TRBD1
TGTGCCAGCAGGGCTAGCGGGAGCTTTTACGAGCAGTACTTC,CASRASGSFYEQYF,TRBJ2-7,TRBV28,NA,TRBD2
TGTGCCAGCAGTGAAGCGCTTCAGGGCTATGAGCAGTTCTTC,CASSEALQGYEQFF,TRBJ2-1,TRBV2,NA,NA
TGCGCCAGCAGCCCAGGGACAGGGGAGGGAGAGACCCAGTACTTC,CASSPGTGEGETQYF,TRBJ2-5,TRBV4-1,once,TRBD1
TGTGCCAGCAGCTATAATAGCAATCAGCCCCAGCATTTT,CASSYNSNQPQHF,TRBJ1-5,TRBV5-6,NA,NA
TGTGCCAGCAGTTTATGGCAGAGCAATCAGCCCCAGCATTTT,CASSLWQSNQPQHF,TRBJ1-5,TRBV28,few,NA
TGTGCCAGCAGCTTAGACAGTTATGGCTACACCTTC,CASSLDSYGYTF,TRBJ1-2,TRBV5-5,NA,NA
TGTGCCAGCAGAGCCGCGCTAGCGGGGACCTACGAGCAGTACTTC,CASRAALAGTYEQYF,TRBJ2-7,TRBV2,NA,TRBD2
TGTGCCATCAGTGGAGGCAGGGTCGATGGCTACACCTTC,CAISGGRVDGYTF,TRBJ1-2,TRBV10-3,NA,NA
TGTGCCAGCAGTTTATTCCCGGGAATAATGAACACTGAAGCTTTCTTT,CASSLFPGIMNTEAFF,TRBJ1-1,TRBV27,NA,NA
TGTGCCAGCAGCTTAGTTGGATTGGTAGGAGCAACTAATGAAAAACTGTTTTTT,CASSLVGLVGATNEKLFF,TRBJ1-4,TRBV7-9,NA,NA
TGTGCCAGCAGTTTATTTAGGGGCTATGAGCAGTTCTTC,CASSLFRGYEQFF,TRBJ2-1,TRBV27,NA,NA
TGTGCCAGCAGCGGGCAGGGGATTGAAAAACTGTTTTTT,CASSGQGIEKLFF,TRBJ1-4,TRBV7-2,NA,NA
TGCGCCAGCAGCGGGGGACATCCTACCTACGAGCAGTACTTC,CASSGGHPTYEQYF,TRBJ2-7,TRBV5-1,once,NA
TGCAGCGTGGAAGCTAGTAATGAAAAACTGTTTTTT,CSVEASNEKLFF,TRBJ1-4,TRBV29-1,few,NA
TGTGCCAGCAGGACGGGACAGGCCGCCGGGGAGCTGTTTTTT,CASRTGQAAGELFF,TRBJ2-2,TRBV7-6,NA,TRBD1
TGTGCCAGCAGTTATCGGGGACAGGATGGCTACACCTTC,CASSYRGQDGYTF,TRBJ1-2,TRBV6-5,NA,TRBD1
TGTGCCAGCAGTCTACTAGCGGGAACCTACGAGCAGTACTTC,CASSLLAGTYEQYF,TRBJ2-7,TRBV6-1,NA,TRBD2
TGCAGCATGCGGACAGGGGAGTCGGTAGGGCTTCAGTACTTC,CSMRTGESVGLQYF,TRBJ2-4,TRBV29-1,NA,TRBD1
TGTGCCAGCAGCCTCGGGACAGACCACAATGAGCAGTTCTTC,CASSLGTDHNEQFF,TRBJ2-1,TRBV9,NA,TRBD1
TGTGCCAGCAGCCCCCCGGATCAGCCCCAGCATTTT,CASSPPDQPQHF,TRBJ1-5,TRBV6-6,NA,NA
TGTGCCAGCAGCTCGCCCTGGGCGGGAGGAGCCTACGAGCAGTACTTC,CASSSPWAGGAYEQYF,TRBJ2-7,TRBV5-4,NA,TRBD2
TGCGCCAGCAGCCATAACAGGAAAGGAAACACCATATATTTT,CASSHNRKGNTIYF,TRBJ1-3,TRBV4-1,NA,NA
TGTGCCAGTAGTATAGATCGGACAGATTCCTACAATGAGCAGTTCTTC,CASSIDRTDSYNEQFF,TRBJ2-1,TRBV19,NA,NA
TGTGCCAGCAGTACACCCTCCTTTACTAGCTCGTCGGTCGGTGAGCAGTTCTTC,CASSTPSFTSSSVGEQFF,TRBJ2-1,TRBV2,NA,NA
TGTGCCAGCACCCAAGGGACACATCCCACCTACGAGCAGTACTTC,CASTQGTHPTYEQYF,TRBJ2-7,TRBV27,NA,NA
TGTGCCAGCAGGCCCGGACACCAGAACACTGAAGCTTTCTTT,CASRPGHQNTEAFF,TRBJ1-1,TRBV27,NA,NA
TGTGCCAGCGGGAGGACAGGGGTGGCCACTGAAGCTTTCTTT,CASGRTGVATEAFF,TRBJ1-1,TRBV7-9,NA,TRBD1
TGCGCCAGCAGCCAACGGCCAGCGGAGAGCACAGATACGCAGTATTTT,CASSQRPAESTDTQYF,TRBJ2-3,TRBV4-1,once,NA
TGTGCCAGCACTGAGACAGGGGCCCCGTTAGGGGAGCAGTTCTTC,CASTETGAPLGEQFF,TRBJ2-1,TRBV27,NA,TRBD1
TGTGCCAGTAGTATAGTCGGGACAGCGAACACTGAAGCTTTCTTT,CASSIVGTANTEAFF,TRBJ1-1,TRBV19,NA,TRBD1
TGTGCCAGCAGTTTACAGGGAAGGGAAACTTCCTACGAGCAGTACTTC,CASSLQGRETSYEQYF,TRBJ2-7,TRBV28,NA,NA
TGCGCCAGCAGAGATCCCGGGTTCTCCTACGAGCAGTACTTC,CASRDPGFSYEQYF,TRBJ2-7,TRBV10-2,NA,NA
TGTGCCACCAGCAGAGATCTGGGCGGGACGGGGAATGAGCAGTTCTTC,CATSRDLGGTGNEQFF,TRBJ2-1,TRBV15,NA,NA
TGTGCCAGCAGCCCCAGTTTCGGGGACAATGAGCAGTTCTTC,CASSPSFGDNEQFF,TRBJ2-1,TRBV7-9,once,NA
TGCGCCAGCAGCTTGGACGGGACAGGGAAGGCTGGCGAGCAGTACTTC,CASSLDGTGKAGEQYF,TRBJ2-7,TRBV5-1,NA,TRBD1
TGTGCCAGCAGCTTAAGGCCTAGCGGGAGTTCCGAGCAGTACTTC,CASSLRPSGSSEQYF,TRBJ2-7,TRBV7-2,NA,TRBD2
TGTGCCAGCAGTGGGACAGGGGTGGCCGGGGAGCTGTTTTTT,CASSGTGVAGELFF,TRBJ2-2,TRBV6-1,NA,TRBD1
TGTGCCAGCAGCTCCAGCGGCCTAGCGGGAGTAGATGAGCAGTTCTTC,CASSSSGLAGVDEQFF,TRBJ2-1,TRBV7-3,NA,TRBD2
TGTGCCAGCAGCCACAGGGGGAAGAACACTGAAGCTTTCTTT,CASSHRGKNTEAFF,TRBJ1-1,TRBV14,NA,TRBD1